A selection of T cell receptor beta chains follows, all from one sample in a study of post-analysis software for immune sequencing data. TCRdb itself ran the PCR reads through MiXCR, one entry per CDR3 protein. The sample lists a few hundred thousand distinct CDR3 sequences, 35% to 40% occurring once. The sample taken for sequencing was blood. Receptor source: a girl between 10 and 17 years old with multiple sclerosis. Each CDR3 is given with its conserved first and last residue. Clone sizes are given selectively: once, few, many, or a class where the clone is expanded.

j_gene: NA; abundance: NA; v_gene: TRBV28; CDR3aa: CASVGGNQDEQYF
j_gene: TRBJ2-1; abundance: NA; v_gene: TRBV7-3; CDR3aa: CASSFYGQGADEQFF
j_gene: TRBJ1-3; abundance: few; v_gene: TRBV6-5; CDR3aa: CASSYGRSSGNTIYF
j_gene: TRBJ2-2; abundance: NA; v_gene: TRBV7-2; CDR3aa: CASSWGGGKGELFF
j_gene: TRBJ1-2; abundance: NA; v_gene: TRBV6-5; CDR3aa: CANRRGSDYTF
j_gene: TRBJ1-2; abundance: many; v_gene: TRBV28; CDR3aa: CASSLDAGHGYTF
j_gene: TRBJ2-5; abundance: NA; v_gene: TRBV5-1; CDR3aa: CASSWGNGQGERQYF
j_gene: TRBJ2-7; abundance: NA; v_gene: TRBV12-3/TRBV12-4; CDR3aa: CASSFSHPEQYF
j_gene: NA; abundance: NA; v_gene: TRBV6-5; CDR3aa: CASSPNPVTYEQYF
j_gene: TRBJ2-1; abundance: NA; v_gene: TRBV20-1; CDR3aa: CNAHQSGRVYNEQFF
j_gene: TRBJ1-1; abundance: few; v_gene: TRBV7-3; CDR3aa: CASSLGGPTEAFF
j_gene: TRBJ2-2; abundance: NA; v_gene: TRBV12-3/TRBV12-4; CDR3aa: CASSLGTGQGLNTGELFF
j_gene: TRBJ2-5; abundance: many; v_gene: TRBV24-1; CDR3aa: CATSDRTSAQETQYF
j_gene: TRBJ2-2; abundance: NA; v_gene: TRBV27; CDR3aa: CASSPAGGTGELFF
j_gene: TRBJ2-5; abundance: few; v_gene: TRBV9; CDR3aa: CASSVGMNEQYF
j_gene: TRBJ1-1; abundance: many; v_gene: TRBV5-6; CDR3aa: CASSLAGGGTEAFF
j_gene: NA; abundance: NA; v_gene: TRBV12-3/TRBV12-4; CDR3aa: CASSLTSGPPYEQYF
j_gene: TRBJ1-2; abundance: NA; v_gene: TRBV5-1; CDR3aa: CASSLDGSGPGYTF
j_gene: TRBJ1-5; abundance: NA; v_gene: TRBV5-1; CDR3aa: CASTEQGISNQPQHF
j_gene: TRBJ1-5; abundance: many; v_gene: TRBV20-1; CDR3aa: CSASYSNQPQHF
j_gene: TRBJ2-1; abundance: NA; v_gene: TRBV12-3/TRBV12-4; CDR3aa: CASSFMQTQFF
j_gene: TRBJ2-1; abundance: many; v_gene: TRBV4-2; CDR3aa: CASSQDLAGVYNEQFF
j_gene: TRBJ1-4; abundance: few; v_gene: TRBV20-1; CDR3aa: CSAQGGQLATNEKLFF
j_gene: TRBJ1-2; abundance: NA; v_gene: TRBV6-1; CDR3aa: CASSEASGGYGYTF
j_gene: TRBJ1-1; abundance: NA; v_gene: TRBV19; CDR3aa: CASSITPGVNTEAFF
j_gene: TRBJ2-2; abundance: few; v_gene: TRBV7-9; CDR3aa: CASSADRAGELFF